This is a list of T cell receptor beta chains from one sample in a study of blood T cell repertoires in COVID-19. The table came from immunoSEQ multiplex PCR; TCRdb's copy has only in-frame clones and leaves some out. The sample has fewer than 500,000 clones; approximately 90% are singletons. The sample consisted of PBMCs or T cells enriched from blood (not recorded which). The origin of the receptors is a woman in her late teens or twenties who had recovered from COVID-19. The CDR3 runs from the conserved cysteine through the conserved F or W. Fields, in order: V gene, clone size, D gene, J gene, CDR3 DNA, CDR3 protein. A D gene is named only where the DNA matches it firmly. Only part of the rows carry a size: once, few, many, or a class if the clone is expanded.

v_call: TRBV7-9; clone_size: .; d_call: TRBD2; j_call: TRBJ2-7; cdr3_nt: TGTGCCAGCAGCTTAGGAATAGCGGGGAATAACGAGCAGTACTTC; cdr3_aa: CASSLGIAGNNEQYF
v_call: TRBV3-1/TRBV3-2; clone_size: once; d_call: .; j_call: TRBJ2-3; cdr3_nt: TGTGCCAGCAGCCTTTTTGGCGGGGCCACAGATACGCAGTATTTT; cdr3_aa: CASSLFGGATDTQYF
v_call: TRBV19; clone_size: .; d_call: TRBD2; j_call: TRBJ2-1; cdr3_nt: TGTGCCAGTAGTATAGGTTCGGGGGGTTACAATGAGCAGTTCTTC; cdr3_aa: CASSIGSGGYNEQFF
v_call: TRBV7-9; clone_size: few; d_call: .; j_call: TRBJ1-2; cdr3_nt: TGTGCCAGCAGCTTCAGGGGTGATTATGGCTACACCTTC; cdr3_aa: CASSFRGDYGYTF
v_call: TRBV18; clone_size: once; d_call: TRBD1; j_call: TRBJ1-6; cdr3_nt: TGTGCCAGCTCACCCGAGCGACAGGGTAACTCACCCCTCCACTTT; cdr3_aa: CASSPERQGNSPLHF
v_call: TRBV5-4; clone_size: .; d_call: TRBD2; j_call: TRBJ2-2; cdr3_nt: TGTGCCAGCAGCTTGTTTCCTAGCGGGGGGGCGAACACCGGGGAGCTGTTTTTT; cdr3_aa: CASSLFPSGGANTGELFF
v_call: TRBV3-1/TRBV3-2; clone_size: .; d_call: TRBD1; j_call: TRBJ1-2; cdr3_nt: TGTGCCAGCAGCCATTCCGGGACAGGGGTCGGCTACACCTTC; cdr3_aa: CASSHSGTGVGYTF
v_call: TRBV5-1; clone_size: .; d_call: TRBD2; j_call: TRBJ2-7; cdr3_nt: TGCGCCAGCAGCTTGGTGGCGGGGGAGACCTACGAGCAGTACTTC; cdr3_aa: CASSLVAGETYEQYF
v_call: TRBV10-3; clone_size: .; d_call: TRBD1; j_call: TRBJ1-5; cdr3_nt: TGTGCCATCAGTGTTGGGACAGGGGGTCAGCCCCAGCATTTT; cdr3_aa: CAISVGTGGQPQHF
v_call: TRBV7-9; clone_size: once; d_call: TRBD2; j_call: TRBJ2-5; cdr3_nt: TGTGCCAGCAGCCCCATAGCGGGGGGGGTAAAAGAGACCCAGTACTTC; cdr3_aa: CASSPIAGGVKETQYF
v_call: TRBV5-1; clone_size: .; d_call: TRBD2; j_call: TRBJ2-5; cdr3_nt: TGCGCCAGCAGCTTAAGACTAGCGGGGGGAATCGAGACCCAGTACTTC; cdr3_aa: CASSLRLAGGIETQYF
v_call: TRBV11-2; clone_size: .; d_call: .; j_call: TRBJ1-2; cdr3_nt: TGTGCCAGCAGCCCCAGGGCGGCCTATGGCTACACCTTC; cdr3_aa: CASSPRAAYGYTF
v_call: TRBV5-3; clone_size: .; d_call: TRBD1; j_call: TRBJ1-6; cdr3_nt: TGTGCCAGAAGCTTGCCAGGGGACCGGGACAGTTATTCACCCCTCCACTTT; cdr3_aa: CARSLPGDRDSYSPLHF
v_call: TRBV7-3; clone_size: .; d_call: .; j_call: TRBJ2-5; cdr3_nt: TGTGCCAGCAGGCCTAGCGTCTCAAAAGAGACCCAGTACTTC; cdr3_aa: CASRPSVSKETQYF
v_call: TRBV10-3; clone_size: .; d_call: .; j_call: TRBJ2-3; cdr3_nt: TGTGCCATCAGTACAGGTGCGGCTCAACGGGCGCAGTATTTT; cdr3_aa: CAISTGAAQRAQYF
v_call: TRBV2; clone_size: .; d_call: .; j_call: TRBJ2-7; cdr3_nt: TGTGCCAGCAGTGAGAGGGACGAGCAGTACTTC; cdr3_aa: CASSERDEQYF
v_call: TRBV19; clone_size: .; d_call: TRBD2; j_call: TRBJ2-2; cdr3_nt: TGTGCCAGTAGTCCGCGAAAGGGACTAGCGGGGGGGCGTACCGGGGAGCTGTTTTTT; cdr3_aa: CASSPRKGLAGGRTGELFF
v_call: TRBV5-1; clone_size: .; d_call: TRBD1; j_call: TRBJ1-4; cdr3_nt: TGCGCCAGCAGCTCAGCAGGACAGGGGAATGGGGTTGAACTGTTTTTT; cdr3_aa: CASSSAGQGNGVELFF
v_call: TRBV4-1; clone_size: .; d_call: .; j_call: TRBJ1-1; cdr3_nt: TGCGCCAGCAGCTACCCACAGGACAGTACTGGTGGTGCTTTCTTT; cdr3_aa: CASSYPQDSTGGAFF
v_call: TRBV13; clone_size: .; d_call: TRBD1; j_call: TRBJ1-1; cdr3_nt: TGTGCCAGCAGCCGCAACAGGGGGAGCACTGAAGCTTTCTTT; cdr3_aa: CASSRNRGSTEAFF
v_call: TRBV7-9; clone_size: .; d_call: TRBD1; j_call: TRBJ1-2; cdr3_nt: TGTGCCAGCAGCTTAGGGGACAGGCCGAACTATGGCTACACCTTC; cdr3_aa: CASSLGDRPNYGYTF
v_call: TRBV28; clone_size: .; d_call: .; j_call: TRBJ1-6; cdr3_nt: TGTGCCAGCAGGGGGGGGATTGGCACCTATAATTCACCCCTCCACTTT; cdr3_aa: CASRGGIGTYNSPLHF
v_call: TRBV6-5; clone_size: few; d_call: .; j_call: TRBJ2-1; cdr3_nt: TGTGCCAGCAGTAAGGGGATGTCCTACAATGAGCAGTTCTTC; cdr3_aa: CASSKGMSYNEQFF
v_call: TRBV28; clone_size: .; d_call: TRBD1; j_call: TRBJ2-5; cdr3_nt: TGTGCCAGCACACCGACGACAGGGGCAATAGGGGAGACCCAGTACTTC; cdr3_aa: CASTPTTGAIGETQYF
v_call: TRBV6-1; clone_size: .; d_call: .; j_call: TRBJ1-2; cdr3_nt: TGTGCCAGCAGTGGGGGTTCCCTCGACAGTCCCTTCAAGTACTATGGCTACACCTTC; cdr3_aa: CASSGGSLDSPFKYYGYTF
v_call: TRBV6-5; clone_size: few; d_call: TRBD1; j_call: TRBJ1-6; cdr3_nt: TGTGCCAGCAGTTACCGGACAGGGGCTACCAATTCACCCCTCCACTTT; cdr3_aa: CASSYRTGATNSPLHF
v_call: TRBV24-1; clone_size: .; d_call: TRBD2; j_call: TRBJ2-5; cdr3_nt: TGTGCCACCAGTGACAGCGGGGGGGCAGGAGAGACCCAGTACTTC; cdr3_aa: CATSDSGGAGETQYF
v_call: TRBV5-1; clone_size: .; d_call: TRBD2; j_call: TRBJ2-5; cdr3_nt: TGCGCCAGCAGCTTGGCGCTAGCGGGGGAGACCCAGTACTTC; cdr3_aa: CASSLALAGETQYF
v_call: TRBV15; clone_size: .; d_call: .; j_call: TRBJ1-3; cdr3_nt: TGTGCCACCAGCAGAGAATCTTTCTCTGGAAACACCATATATTTT; cdr3_aa: CATSRESFSGNTIYF
v_call: TRBV24-1; clone_size: once; d_call: .; j_call: TRBJ2-2; cdr3_nt: TGTGCCACCCGACTTTCTACGGGGGCCGGGGAGCTGTTTTTT; cdr3_aa: CATRLSTGAGELFF
v_call: TRBV3-1/TRBV3-2; clone_size: .; d_call: .; j_call: TRBJ1-1; cdr3_nt: TGTGCCAGCAGCCGGCGGGGAGAGGACACTGAAGCTTTCTTT; cdr3_aa: CASSRRGEDTEAFF
v_call: TRBV15; clone_size: once; d_call: TRBD1; j_call: TRBJ1-2; cdr3_nt: TGTGCCACCAGCTTCCGGCGGACAGGCTGGTATGGCTACACCTTC; cdr3_aa: CATSFRRTGWYGYTF
v_call: TRBV19; clone_size: .; d_call: .; j_call: TRBJ1-1; cdr3_nt: TGTGCCAGTAGTGGGGCAGGGGATAGTGTCAAAACTGAAGCTTTCTTT; cdr3_aa: CASSGAGDSVKTEAFF
v_call: TRBV19; clone_size: .; d_call: .; j_call: TRBJ2-2; cdr3_nt: TGTGCCAGTAGTATAGGAGGTACCGGGGAGCTGTTTTTT; cdr3_aa: CASSIGGTGELFF
v_call: TRBV30; clone_size: .; d_call: .; j_call: TRBJ1-5; cdr3_nt: TGTGCCTGGAATCCAGGGGACGGTCAGCCCCAGCATTTT; cdr3_aa: CAWNPGDGQPQHF
v_call: TRBV9; clone_size: .; d_call: TRBD1; j_call: TRBJ1-6; cdr3_nt: TGTGCCAGCAGCGCAATGGACCAGGGGGACAGGGGGCAACCCCTCCACTTT; cdr3_aa: CASSAMDQGDRGQPLHF
v_call: TRBV6-5; clone_size: .; d_call: TRBD1; j_call: TRBJ1-3; cdr3_nt: TGTGCCAGCAGTACCCCGGGACAGGGAAGGAACACCATATATTTT; cdr3_aa: CASSTPGQGRNTIYF
v_call: TRBV5-1; clone_size: few; d_call: .; j_call: TRBJ1-1; cdr3_nt: TGCGCCAGCAGCTTGGATATCAGCGGTGGTGCTGAAGCTTTCTTT; cdr3_aa: CASSLDISGGAEAFF
v_call: TRBV6-5; clone_size: .; d_call: .; j_call: TRBJ2-2; cdr3_nt: TGTGCCAGCAGCAAGAACACCGGGGAGCTGTTTTTT; cdr3_aa: CASSKNTGELFF
v_call: TRBV18; clone_size: once; d_call: .; j_call: TRBJ1-5; cdr3_nt: TGTGCCAGCTCACCAAGGCAGGACAATCAGCCCCAGCATTTT; cdr3_aa: CASSPRQDNQPQHF
v_call: TRBV7-3; clone_size: .; d_call: TRBD2; j_call: TRBJ2-1; cdr3_nt: TGTGCCAGCAGCCTCTCGGGACTAGCGGGGGCCAATGAGCAGTTCTTC; cdr3_aa: CASSLSGLAGANEQFF
v_call: TRBV11-2; clone_size: .; d_call: TRBD2; j_call: TRBJ2-5; cdr3_nt: TGTGCCAGCACCTTACCGGGACTAGCGGGGGGGACCCAGTACTTC; cdr3_aa: CASTLPGLAGGTQYF
v_call: TRBV11-2; clone_size: .; d_call: TRBD1; j_call: TRBJ2-1; cdr3_nt: TGTGCCAGCAGCTCACTGCAGGGGGCCCCTCCGATGGGGAATGAGCAGTTCTTC; cdr3_aa: CASSSLQGAPPMGNEQFF
v_call: TRBV3-1/TRBV3-2; clone_size: .; d_call: TRBD1; j_call: TRBJ1-2; cdr3_nt: TGTGCCAGCAGCTCAGGACAGGGAACTTTTTGGGGCTACACCTTC; cdr3_aa: CASSSGQGTFWGYTF
v_call: TRBV18; clone_size: .; d_call: TRBD1; j_call: TRBJ2-7; cdr3_nt: TGTGCCAGCTCACCGGGACAGGGCGTCCGTAACGAGCAGTACTTC; cdr3_aa: CASSPGQGVRNEQYF
v_call: TRBV2; clone_size: .; d_call: TRBD2; j_call: TRBJ2-7; cdr3_nt: TGTGCCAGCAGTGCATCCGGGACTAGCATACCGCAGTACTTC; cdr3_aa: CASSASGTSIPQYF
v_call: TRBV30; clone_size: .; d_call: TRBD1; j_call: TRBJ1-2; cdr3_nt: TGTGCCTCTTACAGGGGGAACTATGGCTACACCTTC; cdr3_aa: CASYRGNYGYTF
v_call: TRBV7-8; clone_size: .; d_call: .; j_call: TRBJ1-5; cdr3_nt: TGTGCCAGCAGCTCTGGGGGGGCAGCCGGCGAGCAGCCCCAGCATTTT; cdr3_aa: CASSSGGAAGEQPQHF
v_call: TRBV11-2; clone_size: .; d_call: TRBD2; j_call: TRBJ2-5; cdr3_nt: TGTGCCAGCGGACTAGCGGGGGGGGATCAAGAGACCCAGTACTTC; cdr3_aa: CASGLAGGDQETQYF
v_call: TRBV6-5; clone_size: .; d_call: TRBD2; j_call: TRBJ2-3; cdr3_nt: TGTGCCACCCTTCTAGCGGGCACAGATACGCAGTATTTT; cdr3_aa: CATLLAGTDTQYF